This is a list of T cell receptor beta chains from one sample in a study of blood T cell repertoires in COVID-19. TCRdb's copy holds only in-frame clones and misses some; the assay was immunoSEQ multiplex PCR. The table records some 120,000 clones, around 88% of them present only once. The specimen sequenced was peripheral blood. Receptor source: a man of 80 years or more with active or convalescent COVID-19. The CDR3 runs from the conserved cysteine through the conserved F or W. The D gene is left open where the match is weak. Clone size is given for some rows only: seen once, a few or many times, or a class if the clone is expanded.

>14|-|TRBD1|TRBV19|TRBJ2-7
CASSPQGAHYEQYF
TGTGCCAGTAGTCCCCAGGGGGCGCATTACGAGCAGTACTTC
>12|-|-|TRBV29-1|TRBJ2-7
CSASGDSYEQYF
TGCAGCGCTTCCGGGGACTCCTACGAGCAGTACTTC
>15|-|TRBD1|TRBV11-1|TRBJ1-1
CASRQTDRGNTEAFF
TGTGCCAGCAGACAAACAGACAGGGGCAACACTGAAGCTTTCTTT
>16|-|-|TRBV11-2|TRBJ1-6
CASSLVDTSYNSPLHF
TGTGCCAGCAGCTTAGTGGACACCTCCTATAATTCACCCCTCCACTTT
>15|-|-|TRBV5-1|TRBJ2-3
CASSLPGGAGDTQYF
TGCGCCAGCAGCTTGCCGGGGGGCGCGGGAGATACGCAGTATTTT
>12|-|-|TRBV28|TRBJ1-1
CASSLHGGLAFF
TGTGCCAGCAGTTTGCACGGAGGTTTAGCTTTCTTT
>13|-|-|TRBV5-5|TRBJ1-4
CASSFATNEKLFF
TGTGCCAGCAGCTTCGCAACTAATGAAAAACTGTTTTTT
>15|-|TRBD2|TRBV7-3|TRBJ2-2
CASSILGTSGGELFF
TGTGCCAGCAGCATACTCGGGACTAGCGGAGGGGAGCTGTTTTTT
>16|-|TRBD1|TRBV7-2|TRBJ1-2
CASSPRPGQGAEGYTF
TGTGCCAGCAGCCCTCGACCGGGACAGGGGGCGGAAGGCTACACCTTC
>15|-|TRBD1|TRBV19|TRBJ1-4
CASSDPLQGVEKLFF
TGTGCCAGTAGTGACCCCCTACAGGGGGTTGAAAAACTGTTTTTT
>18|medium-sized|TRBD2|TRBV7-2|TRBJ2-1
CASSYVTSGGAPEEEQFF
TGTGCCAGCAGCTATGTGACTAGCGGGGGGGCACCGGAAGAGGAGCAGTTCTTC
>12|few|-|TRBV6-2/TRBV6-3|TRBJ1-2
CASSGTLYGYTF
TGTGCCAGCAGTGGGACACTCTATGGCTACACCTTC
>13|-|-|TRBV30|TRBJ2-7
CAWSVGTPYEQYF
TGTGCCTGGAGTGTTGGGACACCCTACGAGCAGTACTTC
>14|-|-|TRBV5-1|TRBJ1-3
CASSSGTYGNTIYF
TGCGCCAGCAGCTCGGGGACATATGGAAACACCATATATTTT
>18|few|TRBD1|TRBV4-3|TRBJ2-6
CASSQASTGASGANVLTF
TGCGCCAGCAGCCAGGCCTCCACAGGGGCGTCTGGGGCCAACGTCCTGACTTTC
>18|-|-|TRBV27|TRBJ2-7
CASSLRLNPQGVGYEQYF
TGTGCCAGCAGTTTACGCCTGAACCCACAGGGTGTTGGATACGAGCAGTACTTC
>16|-|TRBD2|TRBV7-2|TRBJ2-1
CASSLSLAGGQNEQFF
TGTGCCAGCAGCTTAAGCCTAGCGGGGGGGCAGAATGAGCAGTTCTTC
>14|-|TRBD1|TRBV19|TRBJ2-3
CASSGTGGTDTQYF
TGTGCCAGTAGTGGGACAGGGGGCACAGATACGCAGTATTTT
>13|-|-|TRBV28|TRBJ1-6
CASSSSWNSPLHF
TGTGCCAGCAGCTCCAGTTGGAATTCACCCCTCCACTTT
>17|-|TRBD2|TRBV4-1|TRBJ2-3
CASSSIVSGGSTDTQYF
TGCGCCAGCAGTAGTATAGTGAGCGGGGGCAGCACAGATACGCAGTATTTT
>15|-|-|TRBV19|TRBJ2-5
CASSSRRGSQETQYF
TGTGCCAGTAGTAGTAGAAGGGGCAGCCAAGAGACCCAGTACTTC
>15|-|TRBD1|TRBV4-3|TRBJ2-7
CASSKPRDRSYEQYF
TGCGCCAGCAGCAAACCCCGGGACAGATCCTACGAGCAGTACTTC
>16|-|TRBD1|TRBV7-3|TRBJ1-2
CASSLIYSRGWDGYTF
TGTGCCAGCAGCTTAATTTATAGCAGGGGGTGGGATGGCTACACCTTC